These 28 T cell receptor beta chains share one sample of origin, sequenced in a study of T cell responses to AZD1222 COVID-19 vaccine. Libraries were prepared by immunoSEQ multiplex PCR; TCRdb keeps only in-frame clonotypes and omits some of them. Among more than 65,000 clones listed, 86% were seen once. The sequenced sample was peripheral blood, obtained on day 0 of AZD1222 vaccination. These receptors were obtained from an adult in good health.

The chain couples TRBV7-3 to TRBJ1-1; D not resolved. The CDR3 consists of 14 residues. Germline CDR1 is SGHTA and CDR2 is FQGTGA. The ends were cut back, 5 bases at V and 5 bases at J, with 15 bases in the middle. The CDR3 loop reads CASSPNPSGTEAFF. Written as DNA, the CDR3 is TGTGCCAGCAGCCCAAACCCATCGGGAACTGAAGCTTTCTTT.

The chain joins TRBV30 to TRBJ1-1, with a tentative D call TRBD1 (6 bases). Germline CDR1 reads GTSNPN; CDR2 reads SVGIG (reference sequence). This CDR3 has 13 residues. V lost 0 bases and J 4 bases, leaving 9 bases between the germline ends. CDR3 sequence (DNA): TGTGCCTGGAGTGTCAGCAGGGGCACTGAAGCTTTCTTT. As protein: CAWSVSRGTEAFF.

This sequence joins TRBV15 and TRBJ2-1; 8 nucleotides agree with TRBD2. V dropped 3 bases and J dropped 7; count of bases not matched to a gene: 8. The CDR3 is 15 amino acids. The germline V gene has CDR1 LNHNV and CDR2 YYDKDF (reference sequence). DNA of the CDR3: TGTGCCACCAGCAGGGGACTAGAGGTAGGAAATGAGCAGTTCTTC. It is translated as CATSRGLEVGNEQFF.

The sample holds one count of this clone. The J gene is TRBJ1-4, the V gene TRBV6-5; a possible D gene is TRBD1 (5 bases). V gave up 6 bases and J gave up 5 bases, with 7 bases separating them. The CDR3 is made up of 12 amino acids. The germline V gene encodes CDR1 MNHEY and CDR2 SVGAGI. DNA of the CDR3: TGTGCCAGCAGGGGACCCAATGAAAAACTGTTTTTT. It codes for CASRGPNEKLFF.

The chain couples TRBV18 to TRBJ1-5, with a possible D match to TRBD1 (6 bases). Per germline, CDR1 KGHSH and CDR2 LQKENI. The CDR3 runs 15 residues. V lost 2 bases and J 1 base, leaving 9 bases between the germline ends. CDR3 sequence: CASSPNRESNQPQHF. The DNA for the CDR3 is TGTGCCAGCTCACCAAACAGGGAAAGCAATCAGCCCCAGCATTTT. Combining the CDR3 with reference TRBV18 and TRBJ1-5 gives the whole variable domain NAGVMQNPRHLVRRRGQEARLRCSPMKGHSHVYWYRQLPEEGLKFMVYLQKENIIDESGMPKERFSAEFPKEGPSILRIQQVVRGDSAAYFCASSPNRESNQPQHFGDGTRLSIL.

This clone was seen only once. This chain joins TRBV6-5 and TRBJ1-2; 9 bases fit TRBD1. There are 15 residues in the CDR3. Germline V gene data show CDR1 as MNHEY and CDR2 as SVGAGI. The junction had 5 bases not matched to a gene; V was cut back by 2 bases and J by 4 bases. CDR3 amino acids: CASSYGTGISYGYTF. The CDR3 DNA sequence: TGTGCCAGCAGTTACGGGACAGGGATATCCTATGGCTACACCTTC.

The chain combines TRBV14 with TRBJ2-1, with 9 bases fitting TRBD2. Germline loops: CDR1 SGHDN, CDR2 FVKESK. The CDR3 extends over 15 amino acids. V lost 2 bases to trimming and J lost 1 base; unmatched junction nucleotides: 0. The CDR3 DNA sequence: TGTGCCAGCAGCCAAACTAGCGGGTCCTACAATGAGCAGTTCTTC. Protein: CASSQTSGSYNEQFF.

This chain connects TRBV5-5 to TRBJ2-7; D remains ambiguous. V was clipped by 3 bases and J by 2 bases, with 3 bases between them. The germline CDR1 and CDR2 sequences are SGHKS and YYEKEE (reference sequence). CDR3 length equals 11 residues. In DNA, the CDR3 is TGTGCCAGCAGCTCCCCCTACGAGCAGTACTTC. Translation: CASSSPYEQYF.

This chain uses TRBV7-9 with TRBJ1-2; 7 bases map to TRBD1. CDR3 size: 13 residues. Looked up from germline, CDR1 is SEHNR and CDR2 is FQNEAQ (reference sequence). Germline trimming cut 0 bases from V and 8 bases from J; bases unmatched to any gene: 3. This chain's CDR3 is CASSLAGQPGYTF. In DNA, the CDR3 is TGTGCCAGCAGCTTAGCGGGACAGCCAGGCTACACCTTC.

This rearrangement joins TRBV7-8 to TRBJ2-3; D not resolved. CDR1 SGHVS and CDR2 FQNEAQ come from the germline V gene. V was clipped by 5 bases and J by 1 base, with 1 base between them. The CDR3 is made up of 11 amino acids. The CDR3 region has the DNA TGTGCCAGCAGCCGCACAGATACGCAGTATTTT. Its protein is CASSRTDTQYF. Supplemented by reference TRBV7-8 and TRBJ2-3, the full variable domain reads GAGVSQSPRYKVAKRGQDVALRCDPISGHVSLFWYQQALGQGPEFLTYFQNEAQLDKSGLPSDRFFAERPEGSVSTLKIQRTQQEDSAVYLCASSRTDTQYFGPGTRLTVL.

As DNA, the CDR3 is TGTGCCTCCCGGGCGGGGGGAAGCGCCTACAATGAGCAGTTCTTC. Protein product: CASRAGGSAYNEQFF. The chain couples TRBV28 to TRBJ2-1; 8 nucleotides align to TRBD2. The CDR3 is made up of 15 amino acids. After removal of 11 bases from V and 2 bases from J, the junction contained 11 bases not matched to a gene. Germline loops: CDR1 MDHEN, CDR2 SYDVKM.

The chain has TRBV28 and TRBJ2-5; D is possibly TRBD2 (5 bases). From germline, CDR1 is MDHEN and CDR2 SYDVKM. V was cut by 0 bases and J by 2 bases, with 7 bases left in between. The CDR3 has 14 residues. CDR3 sequence: CASSLWGSQETQYF. In DNA form, the CDR3 reads TGTGCCAGCAGTTTATGGGGGAGTCAAGAGACCCAGTACTTC.

The chain has TRBV10-3 and TRBJ2-2; D call uncertain. Germline V CDR1 and CDR2: ENHRY, SYGVKD. The CDR3 is 12 amino acids. V was trimmed by 6 bases and J by 4 bases, leaving 6 bases between them. In nucleotides, the CDR3 is TGTGCCATCAGCACGAGCACCGGGGAGCTGTTTTTT. The encoded protein is CAISTSTGELFF.

The chain links TRBV5-1 to TRBJ1-1, with D unresolved. The CDR3 covers 15 residues. Trimming took off 0 bases at V and 2 bases at J, with 11 bases between the two ends. CDR1 is SGHRS, CDR2 YFSETQ, per germline. CDR3 nucleotides: TGCGCCAGCAGCTTGGTCGGGGAGGGTAACACTGAAGCTTTCTTT. Its translation is CASSLVGEGNTEAFF. Full variable domain (rest looked up from reference TRBV5-1 and TRBJ1-1): KAGVTQTPRYLIKTRGQQVTLSCSPISGHRSVSWYQQTPGQGLQFLFEYFSETQRNKGNFPGRFSGRQFSNSRSEMNVSTLELGDSALYLCASSLVGEGNTEAFFGQGTRLTVV.

This chain connects TRBV3-1 (or the pseudogene TRBV3-2) to TRBJ1-2; 9 nucleotides align to TRBD1. The CDR3 runs 13 residues. Germline CDR1 and CDR2: LGHDT and YNNKEL (reference sequence). J was trimmed by 7 bases and V by 2 bases; bases with no gene match: 2. The CDR3 sequence: CASSQRTGVGYTF. The CDR3 DNA is TGTGCCAGCAGCCAACGGACAGGGGTTGGCTACACCTTC.

The V and J genes are TRBV5-8 and TRBJ2-3; no firm D call. Germline V gene sequence: CDR1 SGHTS, CDR2 YDEGEE. V dropped 0 bases and J dropped 1 base, with 9 bases sitting between them. There are 15 residues in the CDR3. The DNA for the CDR3 is TGTGCCAGCAGCTTGGGGCACGGAGGCACAGATACGCAGTATTTT. Its protein is CASSLGHGGTDTQYF.

V is TRBV10-1 and J is TRBJ1-4; a possible D gene is TRBD1 (5 bases). Germline V gene data show CDR1 as WNHNN and CDR2 as SYGVQD (reference sequence). Trimming removed 4 bases at V and 10 bases at J, with 37 bases between. This CDR3 contains 21 residues. The CDR3 DNA follows: TGCGCCAGCAGTGGAAAAGAGGGGTCCGGTGGCCCGGCGGGAAAGAAGGGAAAACTGTTTTTT. It is translated as CASSGKEGSGGPAGKKGKLFF.

The chain joins TRBV6-1 to TRBJ2-1; D possibly corresponds to TRBD2 (6 bases). V lost 2 bases to trimming and J lost 11 bases, with 10 bases between them. Germline V CDR1 and CDR2: MNHNS, SASEGT. CDR3 length: 12 amino acids. CDR3 in DNA: TGTGCCAGCAGTGAACTTAGCGGTAAGCAGTTCTTC. Encoded protein: CASSELSGKQFF.

The chain employs TRBV9 and TRBJ2-7; TRBD2 might be the D (5 bases). V lost 0 bases, J lost 4 bases, and 14 bases lay in between. The CDR3 consists of 15 residues. Germline CDR1 and CDR2: SGDLS and YYNGEE. The CDR3 loop is CASSVERGNMYEQYF. As DNA, the CDR3 is TGTGCCAGCAGCGTAGAGAGAGGGAATATGTACGAGCAGTACTTC.

The chain is built from TRBV21-1 and TRBJ1-1; TRBD1, the D gene given by the table, was not confirmed from the DNA. TRBV21-1 is a known pseudogene. This CDR3 comprises 15 residues. CDR3 sequence reads: CASSTLGGMNTEAFF. The CDR3 DNA reads as TGTGCCAGCAGCACTCTAGGGGGCATGAACACTGAAGCTTTCTTT.

The chain carries TRBV2 and TRBJ1-6; TRBD1 matches at 8 bases. The germline gives CDR1 SNHLY, CDR2 FYNNEI. The J segment lost 7 bases and the V segment lost 7 bases, leaving 3 bases of the junction unmatched. The CDR3 has 13 amino acids. The CDR3 region has the DNA TGTGCCAGCAATCGACAGGGGAATTCACCCCTCCACTTT. Translating gives CASNRQGNSPLHF.

The chain recombines TRBV27 with TRBJ2-1; 11 bases map to TRBD2. There are 18 residues in the CDR3. Germline CDR1 and CDR2: MNHEY and SMNVEV (reference sequence). V lost 0 bases, J lost 7 bases, and 11 bases stayed unmatched. The CDR3 protein is CASSLSGFLAGGRNEQFF. The CDR3 nucleotides read TGTGCCAGCAGTTTATCTGGGTTTCTAGCGGGAGGAAGGAATGAGCAGTTCTTC.

The genes are TRBV28 and TRBJ1-2; 7 bases map to TRBD1. Germline loops: CDR1 MDHEN, CDR2 SYDVKM. This CDR3 has 13 amino acids. V shed 5 bases and J 6 bases; nucleotides not matched to a gene: 6. CDR3 in amino acids: CASSDRVGDGYTF. The CDR3 coding sequence is TGTGCCAGCAGTGACAGGGTTGGGGATGGCTACACCTTC.

J is TRBJ1-1 and V is TRBV6-5, with 9 bases identical to TRBD1. The CDR3 covers 13 residues. Germline trimming cut 6 bases from V and 5 bases from J; bases unmatched to any gene: 4. Germline V gives CDR1 MNHEY, CDR2 SVGAGI. CDR3 DNA: TGTGCCAGCAGGGGGACAGGGAGGACTGAAGCTTTCTTT. Its protein is CASRGTGRTEAFF.

This chain uses TRBV18 with TRBJ1-1, with D perhaps matching TRBD1 (5 bases). CDR3 length equals 14 residues. Germline assignment: CDR1 KGHSH and CDR2 LQKENI. The V and J ends lost 3 bases and 0 bases respectively, with 8 bases between them. Here the CDR3 reads CASSPMGVNTEAFF. CDR3 DNA: TGTGCCAGCTCACCCATGGGGGTGAACACTGAAGCTTTCTTT.

The chain combines TRBV5-1 with TRBJ2-1; D not certain. Trimming pared 0 bases from V and 0 bases from J, leaving 7 bases between. Per the germline V gene, CDR1 is SGHRS and CDR2 is YFSETQ. The CDR3 covers 15 residues. The CDR3 loop is CASSLVGDSYNEQFF. The CDR3 nucleotides are TGCGCCAGCAGCTTGGTTGGGGACTCCTACAATGAGCAGTTCTTC.

The chain couples TRBV2 to TRBJ1-2; 12 bases line up with TRBD1. CDR3 length equals 17 residues. V was pared by 8 bases and J by 6 bases, with 16 bases of the junction left unmatched. Germline CDR1 SNHLY, CDR2 FYNNEI. The CDR3 here is CASAPGPGTGGRDGYTF. The CDR3 coding sequence is TGTGCCAGCGCCCCCGGGCCAGGGACAGGGGGCAGGGATGGCTACACCTTC.

The chain combines TRBV9 with TRBJ1-1; D ambiguous. This CDR3 is built from 11 residues. Deletions cut 0 bases from V and 7 bases from J, with 4 bases between. Germline lookup yields CDR1 SGDLS and CDR2 YYNGEE. Written as DNA, the CDR3 is TGTGCCAGCAGCGTAGCTGATGAAGCTTTCTTT. It encodes CASSVADEAFF.